What follows are 14 T cell receptor beta chains derived from one specimen sequenced in a study of neurological immune-mediated disorders (dated by TCRdb to about 2019). Library preparation was by 5' RACE. The sequencer was an Illumina HiSeq 2500. Starting from the raw public reads, TCRdb applied fastp trimming at Q25, assembled clones with MiXCR and retained in-frame beta chains. Rows with a matching CDR3 protein are joined into one entry that keeps the most common DNA and genes. For this sample the table gives 80,000 or so distinct CDR3 sequences, of which about 9.4% were detected only once. The ten largest clones capture 1.7% of the sample. The specimen sequenced was PBMCs. The source of these receptors is a man aged 45-65 years in good health.

In this sample, this clonotype turned up many times. The chain recombines TRBV5-1 with TRBJ2-7; 11 positions match TRBD1. The CDR3 extends over 17 amino acids. V trimming: 4 bases; J trimming: 5 bases; junction bases outside the gene matches: 14. Germline V CDR1 and CDR2: SGHRS, YFSETQ. CDR3 loop: CASSPGTGGLFGNEQYF. In DNA form, the CDR3 reads TGCGCCAGCAGCCCCGGGACAGGGGGGCTATTTGGCAACGAGCAGTACTTC.

This clonotype was seen repeatedly, ten times or more. The chain recombines TRBV5-1 with TRBJ2-1, with TRBD1 matching over 7 bases. The junction had 3 bases not matched to a gene; V was cut back by 1 base and J by 2 bases. This CDR3 contains 15 residues. CDR1 is SGHRS, CDR2 YFSETQ, per germline. The CDR3, as DNA: TGCGCCAGCAGCTTGATTCAGGGGGCCTACAATGAGCAGTTCTTC. This codes for CASSLIQGAYNEQFF.

This clonotype has a count of ten or more. This chain's CDR3 is CASSLRGEGIYEQYF. CDR3 in DNA: TGTGCCAGCAGTTTAAGGGGGGAGGGGATCTACGAGCAGTACTTC. V usage is TRBV12-3 or TRBV12-4 and J usage is TRBJ2-7; D is possibly TRBD2 (7 bases). Trimming cost V 2 bases and J 3 bases, with 14 bases left between them. The CDR3 is 15 residues long.

Many counts were recorded for this clonotype. V and J are TRBV29-1 and TRBJ1-1; D gene uncertain. Trimming stripped 3 bases from V and 4 bases from J, with 9 bases between. The CDR3 sequence is 12 residues long. Germline CDR1 reads SQVTM; CDR2 reads ANQGSEA. CDR3 DNA: TGCAGCGTTGAGGGTTTAGGCACTGAAGCTTTCTTT. The encoded protein is CSVEGLGTEAFF.

This clonotype occurred many times. The V gene is TRBV5-1, the J gene TRBJ2-2; D gene uncertain. The CDR3 extends over 13 amino acids. The V end was cut by 0 bases, the J end by 3 bases, with 3 bases between. Germline V gene sequence: CDR1 SGHRS, CDR2 YFSETQ. The CDR3 protein is CASSLGDTGELFF. The CDR3 bases are TGCGCCAGCAGCTTGGGAGACACCGGGGAGCTGTTTTTT.

This clonotype was counted at least ten times. The chain joins TRBV7-2 to TRBJ2-3, with D maybe TRBD2 (7 bases). The CDR3 is 16 amino acids. Germline V CDR1 and CDR2: SGHTA, FQGNSA. V was cut by 4 bases and J by 1 base, with 15 bases left in between. CDR3: CASSSGGGGGTDTQYF. CDR3 coding DNA: TGTGCCAGCAGCTCAGGTGGGGGGGGCGGCACAGATACGCAGTATTTT.

The rearrangement uses TRBV7-2 and TRBJ1-5, with D hard to call. CDR3 length: 17 residues. Trimming pared 5 bases from V and 5 bases from J, leaving 22 bases between. Germline loops: CDR1 SGHTA, CDR2 FQGNSA. The CDR3 reads CASSQPMGRSSYQPQHF. The CDR3 DNA reads TGTGCCAGCAGCCAACCGATGGGCCGATCATCTTATCAGCCCCAGCATTTT.

This clonotype occurred many times. This chain uses TRBV20-1 with TRBJ2-7; D unclear. Trimming took 0 bases from V and 2 from J, leaving 8 bases between them. Germline V gene sequence: CDR1 DFQATT, CDR2 SNEGSKA (reference sequence). This CDR3 contains 13 residues. The chain's CDR3 is CSARETGTYEQYF. The CDR3 nucleotides read TGCAGTGCTAGAGAGACGGGTACCTACGAGCAGTACTTC.

The chain links TRBV7-6 to TRBJ1-2; D is uncertain. CDR1 is SGHVS and CDR2 is FNYEAQ in the germline V gene. The CDR3 spans 12 residues. The V and J ends lost 4 bases and 5 bases respectively, with 8 bases between them. The DNA for the CDR3 is TGTGCCAGCAGCTCGGACGGGTATGGCTACACCTTC. Residues: CASSSDGYGYTF.

This clonotype was seen repeatedly, ten times or more. The rearrangement uses TRBV20-1 and TRBJ2-1; D tentatively reads TRBD1 or TRBD2 (5 bases each). CDR3 size: 15 residues. Trimming cost V 3 bases and J 9 bases, with 21 bases left between them. Germline CDR1 DFQATT, CDR2 SNEGSKA (reference sequence). CDR3 in DNA: TGCAGTGCTAGGAACGAGAGGGGATATGGGGGTGAGCAGTTCTTC. Its protein is CSARNERGYGGEQFF.

This clonotype was recorded many times. The chain combines TRBV6-6 with TRBJ2-3; possibly TRBD1 for D (7 bases). Looked up from germline, CDR1 is MNHNY and CDR2 is SVGAGI (reference sequence). This CDR3 is built from 15 residues. Deletions cut 4 bases from V and 5 bases from J, with 16 bases between. Here the CDR3 reads CASSSDRVEGDTQYF. The DNA of the CDR3 is TGTGCCAGCAGTTCTGACAGGGTGGAGGGAGATACGCAGTATTTT.

This clonotype was seen ten or more times. The gene calls are TRBV5-1 and TRBJ2-1, with 10 positions matching TRBD1. This CDR3 comprises 16 residues. J was trimmed by 0 bases and V by 6 bases; bases with no gene match: 6. The germline V gene encodes CDR1 SGHRS and CDR2 YFSETQ. CDR3 sequence: CASTLRTGGSYNEQFF. The CDR3 region has the DNA TGCGCCAGCACACTCCGGACAGGGGGCTCCTACAATGAGCAGTTCTTC.

There are many counts of this clonotype. J is TRBJ2-1 and V is TRBV12-3 or TRBV12-4; a possible D gene is TRBD2 (7 bases). CDR3 size: 16 residues. V was clipped by 1 base and J by 3 bases, with 13 bases between them. CDR3 sequence: CASSLGGGGDYNEQFF. The CDR3 DNA is TGTGCCAGCAGTTTAGGCGGGGGCGGGGACTACAATGAGCAGTTCTTC.

The table lists this clonotype with many counts. The chain couples TRBV5-5 to TRBJ1-5; TRBD1 matches at 10 bases. The CDR3 is made up of 18 amino acids. The trim removed 5 bases at V and 0 bases at J, leaving 11 bases unmatched. Germline-derived CDR1 and CDR2 are SGHKS and YYEKEE (reference sequence). The CDR3 protein is CASSQGTGDPYSNQPQHF. The CDR3 DNA sequence: TGTGCCAGCAGTCAGGGGACAGGGGATCCTTATAGCAATCAGCCCCAGCATTTT.